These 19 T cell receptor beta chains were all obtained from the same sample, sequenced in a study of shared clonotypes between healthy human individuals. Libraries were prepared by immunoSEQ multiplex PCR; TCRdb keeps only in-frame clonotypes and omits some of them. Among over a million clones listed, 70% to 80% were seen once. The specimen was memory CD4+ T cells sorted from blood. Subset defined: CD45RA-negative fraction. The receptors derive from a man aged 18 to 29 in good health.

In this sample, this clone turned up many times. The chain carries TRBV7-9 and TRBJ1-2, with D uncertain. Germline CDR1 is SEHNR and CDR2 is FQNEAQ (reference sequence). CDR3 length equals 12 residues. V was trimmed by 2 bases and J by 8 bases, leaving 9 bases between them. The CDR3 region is CASSLLAGGYTF. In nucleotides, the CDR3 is TGTGCCAGCAGCTTACTAGCGGGCGGCTACACCTTC.

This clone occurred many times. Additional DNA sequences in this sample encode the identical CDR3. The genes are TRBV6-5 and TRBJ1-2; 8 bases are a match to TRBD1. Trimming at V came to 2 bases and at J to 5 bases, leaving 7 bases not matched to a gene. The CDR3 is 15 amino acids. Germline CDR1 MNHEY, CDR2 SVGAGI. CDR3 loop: CASSYRQGAGYGYTF. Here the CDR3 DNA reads TGTGCCAGCAGTTACAGGCAGGGGGCTGGGTATGGCTACACCTTC.

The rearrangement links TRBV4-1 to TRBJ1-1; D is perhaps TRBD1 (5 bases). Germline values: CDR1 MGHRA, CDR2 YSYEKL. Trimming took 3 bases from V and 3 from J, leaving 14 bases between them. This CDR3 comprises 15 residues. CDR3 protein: CASSHSGRGDTEAFF. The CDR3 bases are TGCGCCAGCAGCCACTCGGGAAGAGGGGACACTGAAGCTTTCTTT.

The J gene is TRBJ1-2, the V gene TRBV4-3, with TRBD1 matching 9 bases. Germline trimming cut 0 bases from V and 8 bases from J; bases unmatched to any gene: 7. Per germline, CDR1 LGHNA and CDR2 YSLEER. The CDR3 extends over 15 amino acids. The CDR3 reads CASSQDSGTGKGYTF. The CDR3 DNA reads TGCGCCAGCAGCCAAGACTCCGGGACAGGGAAGGGCTACACCTTC.

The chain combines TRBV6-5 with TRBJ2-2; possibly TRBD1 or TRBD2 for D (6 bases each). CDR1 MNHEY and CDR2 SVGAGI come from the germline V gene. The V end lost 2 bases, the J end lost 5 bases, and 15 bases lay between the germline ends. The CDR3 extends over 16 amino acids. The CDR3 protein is CASSYRMGGETGELFF. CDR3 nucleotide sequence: TGTGCCAGCAGTTACCGAATGGGGGGCGAGACCGGGGAGCTGTTTTTT.

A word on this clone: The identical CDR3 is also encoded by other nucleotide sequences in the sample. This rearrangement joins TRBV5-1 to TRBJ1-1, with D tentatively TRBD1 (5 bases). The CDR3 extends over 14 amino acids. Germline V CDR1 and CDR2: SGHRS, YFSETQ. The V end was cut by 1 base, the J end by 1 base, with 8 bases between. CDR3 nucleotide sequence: TGCGCCAGCAGCTTGTCGGGGGGGAACACTGAAGCTTTCTTT. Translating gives CASSLSGGNTEAFF. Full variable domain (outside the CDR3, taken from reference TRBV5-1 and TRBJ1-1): KAGVTQTPRYLIKTRGQQVTLSCSPISGHRSVSWYQQTPGQGLQFLFEYFSETQRNKGNFPGRFSGRQFSNSRSEMNVSTLELGDSALYLCASSLSGGNTEAFFGQGTRLTVV.

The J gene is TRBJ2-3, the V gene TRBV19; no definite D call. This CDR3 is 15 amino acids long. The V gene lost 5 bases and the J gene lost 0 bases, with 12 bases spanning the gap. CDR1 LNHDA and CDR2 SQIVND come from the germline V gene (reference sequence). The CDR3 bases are TGTGCCAGTAGTCCGACACGGTCTAGCACAGATACGCAGTATTTT. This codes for CASSPTRSSTDTQYF.

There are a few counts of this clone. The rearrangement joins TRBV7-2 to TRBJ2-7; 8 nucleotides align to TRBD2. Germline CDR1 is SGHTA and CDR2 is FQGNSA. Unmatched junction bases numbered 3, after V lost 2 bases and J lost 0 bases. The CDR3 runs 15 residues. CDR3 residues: CASSLRGGSSYEQYF. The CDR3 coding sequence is TGTGCCAGCAGCTTACGGGGGGGAAGCTCCTACGAGCAGTACTTC.

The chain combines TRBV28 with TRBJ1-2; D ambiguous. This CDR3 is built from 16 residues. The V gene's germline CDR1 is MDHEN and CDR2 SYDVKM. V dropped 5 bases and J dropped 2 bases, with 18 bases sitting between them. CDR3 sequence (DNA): TGTGCCAGCAGTCCGCTAAGAACAGAGCTAAACTATGGCTACACCTTC. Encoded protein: CASSPLRTELNYGYTF.

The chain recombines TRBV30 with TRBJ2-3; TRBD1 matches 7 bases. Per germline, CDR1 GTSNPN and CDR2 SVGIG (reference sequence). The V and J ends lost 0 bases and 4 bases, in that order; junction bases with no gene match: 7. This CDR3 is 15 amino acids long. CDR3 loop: CAWSVRRGQADTQYF. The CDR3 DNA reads TGTGCCTGGAGTGTACGAAGGGGGCAGGCAGATACGCAGTATTTT.

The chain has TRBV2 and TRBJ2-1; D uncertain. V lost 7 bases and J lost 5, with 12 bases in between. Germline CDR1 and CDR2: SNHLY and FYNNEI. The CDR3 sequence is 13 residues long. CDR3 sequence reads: CASKRDFNNEQFF. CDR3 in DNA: TGTGCCAGCAAGAGAGACTTCAACAATGAGCAGTTCTTC.

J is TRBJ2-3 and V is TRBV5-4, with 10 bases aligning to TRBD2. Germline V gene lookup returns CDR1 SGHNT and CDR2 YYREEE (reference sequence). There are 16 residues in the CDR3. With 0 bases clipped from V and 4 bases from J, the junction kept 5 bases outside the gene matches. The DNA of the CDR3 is TGTGCCAGCAGCTTGGGTCTAGCGGGAGTTTCAGATACGCAGTATTTT. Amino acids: CASSLGLAGVSDTQYF.

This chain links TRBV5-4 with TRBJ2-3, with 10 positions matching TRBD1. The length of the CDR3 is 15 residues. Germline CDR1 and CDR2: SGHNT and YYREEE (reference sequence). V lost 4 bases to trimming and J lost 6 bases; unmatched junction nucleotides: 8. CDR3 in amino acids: CASSAPTGGWDTQYF. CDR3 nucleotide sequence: TGTGCCAGCAGCGCTCCGACAGGGGGCTGGGATACGCAGTATTTT. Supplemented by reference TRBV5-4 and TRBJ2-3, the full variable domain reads ETGVTQSPTHLIKTRGQQVTLRCSSQSGHNTVSWYQQALGQGPQFIFQYYREEENGRGNFPPRFSGLQFPNYSSELNVNALELDDSALYLCASSAPTGGWDTQYFGPGTRLTVL.

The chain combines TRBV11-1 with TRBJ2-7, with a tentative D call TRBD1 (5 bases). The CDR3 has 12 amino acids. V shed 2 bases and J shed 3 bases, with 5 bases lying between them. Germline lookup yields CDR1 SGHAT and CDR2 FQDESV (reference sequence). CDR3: CASSLQGYEQYF. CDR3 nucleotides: TGTGCCAGCAGCTTACAGGGCTACGAGCAGTACTTC.

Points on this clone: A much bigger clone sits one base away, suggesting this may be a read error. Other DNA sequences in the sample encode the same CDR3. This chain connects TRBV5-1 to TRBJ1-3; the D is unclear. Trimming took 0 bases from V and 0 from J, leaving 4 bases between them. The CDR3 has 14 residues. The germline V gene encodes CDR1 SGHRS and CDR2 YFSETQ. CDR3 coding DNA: TGCGCCAGCAGCTTGGGGAGCTCTGGAAACACCATATATTTT. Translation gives CASSLGSSGNTIYF.

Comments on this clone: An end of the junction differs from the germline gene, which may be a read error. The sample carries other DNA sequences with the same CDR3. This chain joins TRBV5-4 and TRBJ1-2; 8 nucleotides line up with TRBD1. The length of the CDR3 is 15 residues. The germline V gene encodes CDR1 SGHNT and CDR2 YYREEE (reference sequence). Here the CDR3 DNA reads TGTGCCAGCAGCTTGGAATTGCAGGGGGCGAGCGGCTATACCTTC. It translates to CASSLELQGASGYTF. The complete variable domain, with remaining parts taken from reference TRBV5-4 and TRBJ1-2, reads ETGVTQSPTHLIKTRGQQVTLRCSSQSGHNTVSWYQQALGQGPQFIFQYYREEENGRGNFPPRFSGLQFPNYSSELNVNALELDDSALYLCASSLELQGASGYTFGSGTRLTVV.

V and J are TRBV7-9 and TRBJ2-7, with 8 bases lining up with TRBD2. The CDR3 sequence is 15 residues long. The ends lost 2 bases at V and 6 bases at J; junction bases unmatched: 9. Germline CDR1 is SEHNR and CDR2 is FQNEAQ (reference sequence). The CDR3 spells CASSLPSGPLAEQYF. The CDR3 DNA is TGTGCCAGCAGCTTACCTAGCGGGCCCCTGGCCGAGCAGTACTTC.

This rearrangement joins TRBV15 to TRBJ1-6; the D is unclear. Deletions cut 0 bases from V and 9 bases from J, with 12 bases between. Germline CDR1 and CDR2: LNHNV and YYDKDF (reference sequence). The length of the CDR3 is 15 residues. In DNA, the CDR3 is TGTGCCACCAGCAGAGATCCGGGAGGCGGTTCACCCCTCCACTTT. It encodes CATSRDPGGGSPLHF.

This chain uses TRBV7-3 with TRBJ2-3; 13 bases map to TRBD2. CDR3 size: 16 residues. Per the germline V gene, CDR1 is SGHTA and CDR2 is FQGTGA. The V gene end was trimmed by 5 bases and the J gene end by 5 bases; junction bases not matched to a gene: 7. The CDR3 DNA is TGTGCCAGCAGCGGCGGACTAGCGGGGGTAGGAGATACGCAGTATTTT. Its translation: CASSGGLAGVGDTQYF.